Each of the 18 T cell receptor beta chains below was sequenced from the same sample in a study of blood T cell repertoires in COVID-19. Assay used: immunoSEQ multiplex PCR; TCRdb lists only in-frame clones, some missing. The data show 130,000 to 150,000 clones, about 90% seen once. Sequenced material: peripheral blood. The receptors here all came from a man in his fifties who had recovered from COVID-19.

The chain is built from TRBV6-4 and TRBJ2-1; 13 bases match TRBD2. CDR3 length: 16 amino acids. V was clipped by 0 bases and J by 10 bases; unmatched bases: 6. Germline CDR1 is MRHNA and CDR2 is SNTAGT. CDR3 coding DNA: TGTGCCAGCAGTGACTCTTGGACTAGCGGGGGAGGGGAGCAGTTCTTC. Its translation is CASSDSWTSGGGEQFF.

The gene calls are TRBV9 and TRBJ1-2; 7 positions agree with TRBD1. With 4 bases clipped from V and 5 bases from J, the junction kept 8 bases outside the gene matches. CDR1 and CDR2 (germline): SGDLS, YYNGEE. The CDR3 contains 14 residues. CDR3 amino acids: CASSRRAGGYGYTF. CDR3 nucleotides: TGTGCCAGCAGCCGACGTGCAGGGGGGTATGGCTACACCTTC.

The chain employs TRBV7-3 and TRBJ1-4; D gene uncertain. V lost 5 bases and J lost 1, with 11 bases in between. CDR1 is SGHTA and CDR2 is FQGTGA in the germline V gene. The CDR3 length is 15 residues. In nucleotides, the CDR3 is TGTGCCAGCAGCCCCCAGGTAGGAACTAATGAAAAACTGTTTTTT. Its protein product is CASSPQVGTNEKLFF.

The genes are TRBV11-2 and TRBJ1-1; D is ambiguous. The CDR3 has 15 amino acids. V gave up 5 bases and J gave up 6 bases, with 19 bases separating them. Germline CDR1 reads SGHAT; CDR2 reads FQNNGV. The CDR3 spells CASSRELGIIPEAFF. CDR3 nucleotides: TGTGCCAGCAGCCGGGAACTGGGGATAATACCTGAAGCTTTCTTT.

The chain employs TRBV7-9 and TRBJ2-7, with TRBD1 identical over 11 bases. Trimming took 2 bases from V and 4 from J; bases not matched to a gene: 13. The CDR3 consists of 18 residues. Germline V gene sequence: CDR1 SEHNR, CDR2 FQNEAQ (reference sequence). DNA of the CDR3: TGTGCCAGCAGCTTACCCGGGACAGGGGGTGAATCCGTTTACGAGCAGTACTTC. Protein product: CASSLPGTGGESVYEQYF.

This rearrangement joins TRBV3-1 (or the pseudogene TRBV3-2) to TRBJ2-1; D remains unclear. V lost 0 bases and J lost 7, with 10 bases in between. This CDR3 is built from 14 residues. CDR1 LGHDT and CDR2 YNNKEL come from the germline V gene (reference sequence). The CDR3 DNA reads as TGTGCCAGCAGCCAAGATCGCAGGCATAATGAGCAGTTCTTC. The encoded protein is CASSQDRRHNEQFF.

The V and J genes are TRBV5-6 and TRBJ1-2; 9 bases map to TRBD1. The CDR3 has 14 amino acids. After removal of 4 bases from V and 4 bases from J, the junction contained 5 bases not matched to a gene. Germline CDR1 reads SGHDT; CDR2 reads YYEEEE. The CDR3 reads CASSPTGGGYGYTF. In DNA form, the CDR3 reads TGTGCCAGCAGCCCGACAGGGGGAGGCTATGGCTACACCTTC.

The chain employs TRBV7-2 and TRBJ1-3; D is uncertain. The germline V gene has CDR1 SGHTA and CDR2 FQGNSA. The CDR3 is 14 amino acids. Trimming took 6 bases from V and 0 from J, leaving 9 bases between them. This chain's CDR3 is CASSLEFSGNTIYF. CDR3 coding DNA: TGTGCCAGCAGTCTAGAGTTCTCTGGAAACACCATATATTTT. Variable domain in full (rest from reference TRBV7-2 and TRBJ1-3): GAGVSQSPSNKVTEKGKDVELRCDPISGHTALYWYRQSLGQGLEFLIYFQGNSAPDKSGLPSDRFSAERTGGSVSTLTIQRTQQEDSAVYLCASSLEFSGNTIYFGEGSWLTVV.

CDR3 nucleotide sequence: TGTGCCAGCAGTTTTAGACAGGCCCCCTACGAGCAGTACTTC. Its protein is CASSFRQAPYEQYF. This chain uses TRBV28 with TRBJ2-7; TRBD1 might be the D (6 bases). Trimming removed 3 bases from V and 2 bases from J, with 11 bases in between. Germline CDR1 reads MDHEN; CDR2 reads SYDVKM. CDR3 size: 14 residues. The whole variable domain, remainder taken from reference TRBV28 and TRBJ2-7, is DVKVTQSSRYLVKRTGEKVFLECVQDMDHENMFWYRQDPGLGLRLIYFSYDVKMKEKGDIPEGYSVSREKKERFSLILESASTNQTSMYLCASSFRQAPYEQYFGPGTRLTVT.

On this clone itself: Different DNA sequences within this sample yield the same CDR3. The J gene is TRBJ1-2, the V gene TRBV11-2; D is possibly TRBD1 (6 bases). Germline V gene lookup returns CDR1 SGHAT and CDR2 FQNNGV. CDR3 length equals 14 residues. V was cut by 2 bases and J by 2 bases, with 9 bases left in between. This chain's CDR3 is CASSLNRANYGYTF. As DNA, the CDR3 is TGTGCCAGCAGCTTAAACAGGGCAAACTATGGCTACACCTTC. Using reference TRBV11-2 and TRBJ1-2 for the parts outside the CDR3, the full variable domain is EAGVAQSPRYKIIEKRQSVAFWCNPISGHATLYWYQQILGQGPKLLIQFQNNGVVDDSQLPKDRFSAERLKGVDSTLKIQPAKLEDSAVYLCASSLNRANYGYTFGSGTRLTVV.

This clone was counted only a few times. V and J are TRBV3-1 (or the pseudogene TRBV3-2) and TRBJ2-3; possibly TRBD2 for D (5 bases). Germline V gene data show CDR1 as LGHDT and CDR2 as YNNKEL (reference sequence). Trimming shortened V by 0 bases and J by 0 bases, and 16 bases separated the two germline ends. This CDR3 spans 18 amino acids. The CDR3 protein is CASSQDCTGKKSTDTQYF. CDR3 DNA sequence: TGTGCCAGCAGCCAAGACTGCACGGGAAAAAAAAGCACAGATACGCAGTATTTT.

The J gene is TRBJ2-7, the V gene TRBV10-3; tentative D call: TRBD2 (7 bases). This CDR3 is 14 amino acids long. Trimming pared 10 bases from V and 0 bases from J, leaving 16 bases between. Germline CDR1 is ENHRY and CDR2 is SYGVKD. The CDR3 reads CATGGGGISYEQYF. The CDR3 DNA reads as TGTGCCACCGGGGGCGGGGGTATCTCCTACGAGCAGTACTTC.

The chain has TRBV12-5 and TRBJ1-5; the match to TRBD1 covers 8 bases. Germline-derived CDR1 and CDR2 are LGHNT and FRNRAP. CDR3 size: 14 residues. J gave up 4 bases and V 6 bases, and 5 bases lay outside the gene matches. CDR3 region: CASGLTGGNQPQHF. The DNA for the CDR3 is TGTGCTAGTGGCCTCACAGGGGGAAATCAGCCCCAGCATTTT.

This chain links TRBV15 with TRBJ2-7; D might be TRBD2 (5 bases). The CDR3 runs to 15 residues. CDR1 and CDR2 (germline): LNHNV, YYDKDF (reference sequence). V lost 3 bases, J lost 1 base, and 13 bases lay in between. The CDR3 reads CATSRDFQKSYEQYF. CDR3 nucleotide sequence: TGTGCCACCAGCAGGGACTTTCAAAAATCCTACGAGCAGTACTTC.

This sequence joins TRBV6-5 and TRBJ1-2; TRBD1 matches 8 bases. This CDR3 contains 16 residues. The ends lost 2 bases at V and 2 bases at J; junction bases unmatched: 7. Germline CDR1 MNHEY, CDR2 SVGAGI. CDR3 sequence reads: CASSYLSGQGNYGYTF. The CDR3 bases are TGTGCCAGCAGTTACCTTTCCGGACAGGGAAACTATGGCTACACCTTC.

The chain combines TRBV4-3 with TRBJ2-3, with TRBD2 identical over 12 bases. V dropped 1 base and J dropped 4; count of bases not matched to a gene: 3. Germline values: CDR1 LGHNA, CDR2 YSLEER. The CDR3 runs 16 residues. In DNA form, the CDR3 reads TGCGCCAGCAGCCAAGCTAGCGGGGGGGGCCCAGATACGCAGTATTTT. Protein: CASSQASGGGPDTQYF.

This clone has only one observation. V usage is TRBV18 and J usage is TRBJ1-1; D not resolved. The V and J ends lost 2 bases and 4 bases respectively, with 17 bases between them. Germline V lookup: CDR1 KGHSH, CDR2 LQKENI. This CDR3 contains 16 residues. For the CDR3, the DNA is TGTGCCAGCTCACCAGGCTCCCCAATTAGAGGCACTGAAGCTTTCTTT. This translates into CASSPGSPIRGTEAFF.

The rearrangement uses TRBV4-1 and TRBJ1-2; TRBD1 matches at 8 bases. With V trimmed by 2 bases and J by 4 bases, 9 bases remained unmatched. CDR3 length equals 16 residues. Germline lookup yields CDR1 MGHRA and CDR2 YSYEKL. CDR3 bases: TGCGCCAGCAGCCAACAAATGACAGGGGTCGCCTATGGCTACACCTTC. Protein product: CASSQQMTGVAYGYTF.